Following are 21 T cell receptor beta chains from one sample sequenced in a study of control samples from healthy donors and cancer patients. Assay used: immunoSEQ multiplex PCR; TCRdb lists only in-frame clones, some missing. This sample has 170,000 or so clones, with around 90% found just once. Sequenced sample: blood. The receptors were gathered from a woman between 45 and 65 years old in good health.

In DNA, the CDR3 is TGTGCCAGCAGTCAACAGGGGGGGACTGAAGCTTTCTTT. Translated: CASSQQGGTEAFF. This chain connects TRBV6-4 to TRBJ1-1, with 8 bases matching TRBD1. The length of the CDR3 is 13 residues. Germline trimming cut 5 bases from V and 5 bases from J; bases unmatched to any gene: 4. Germline loops: CDR1 MRHNA, CDR2 SNTAGT.

J is TRBJ2-7 and V is TRBV4-1; 8 positions agree with TRBD1. The V gene's germline CDR1 is MGHRA and CDR2 YSYEKL. This CDR3 is 16 amino acids long. The V gene end was trimmed by 6 bases and the J gene end by 4 bases; junction bases not matched to a gene: 14. CDR3 nucleotide sequence: TGCGCCAGCAGTCAGGACACCGGGACAGGCATGTACGAGCAGTACTTC. This gives the protein CASSQDTGTGMYEQYF.

The V gene is TRBV5-1, the J gene TRBJ2-7; 9 bases fit TRBD1. This CDR3 spans 14 amino acids. Losses at the gene ends were 5 bases for V and 6 bases for J; bases not matched to a gene: 9. Germline lookup yields CDR1 SGHRS and CDR2 YFSETQ. In DNA, the CDR3 is TGCGCCAGCAGATCAGGACAGGGGTCTTTCGAGCAGTACTTC. Translating it yields CASRSGQGSFEQYF.

The chain has TRBV6-2 or TRBV6-3 and TRBJ1-5; TRBD1 might be the D (6 bases). V shed 6 bases and J shed 6 bases, with 24 bases lying between them. The CDR3 consists of 17 residues. CDR1 MNHEY and CDR2 SVGEGT come from the germline V gene. Here the CDR3 reads CASSPGTSILRGQPQHF. CDR3 DNA: TGTGCCAGCAGCCCCGGGACAAGCATTCTTCGGGGTCAGCCCCAGCATTTT.

The rearrangement joins TRBV7-9 to TRBJ2-3; TRBD1 or TRBD2 may be the D gene (5 bases each). Between the trimmed V and J ends, which lost 5 bases and 4 bases, there was a span of 13 bases. Germline assignment: CDR1 SEHNR and CDR2 FQNEAQ (reference sequence). The CDR3 length is 14 residues. The CDR3 DNA sequence: TGTGCCAGCAGCCTCCTTTTGGGGGCAGATACGCAGTATTTT. Amino acids: CASSLLLGADTQYF. Looking up the rest from reference TRBV7-9 and TRBJ2-3 gives the full variable domain: DTGVSQNPRHKITKRGQNVTFRCDPISEHNRLYWYRQTLGQGPEFLTYFQNEAQLEKSRLLSDRFSAERPKGSFSTLEIQRTEQGDSAMYLCASSLLLGADTQYFGPGTRLTVL.

The CDR3 loop reads CASSSYTQSYEQYF. DNA for the CDR3: TGTGCCAGCAGCAGCTACACCCAGTCCTACGAGCAGTACTTC. The chain recombines TRBV6-5 with TRBJ2-7; D is uncertain. V was pared by 6 bases and J by 1 base, with 13 bases between. The CDR3 spans 14 residues. Germline values: CDR1 MNHEY, CDR2 SVGAGI.

J is TRBJ2-5 and V is TRBV9; 10 nucleotides match TRBD2. The germline V gene encodes CDR1 SGDLS and CDR2 YYNGEE. V shed 4 bases, J shed 3 bases, and the junction held 6 bases outside the gene matches. The CDR3 has 15 amino acids. The DNA for the CDR3 is TGTGCCAGCAGCCAACTAGCGGGGATTAAAGAGACCCAGTACTTC. Translated, it gives CASSQLAGIKETQYF.

V usage is TRBV11-3 and J usage is TRBJ1-1; 10 nucleotides match TRBD1. From germline, CDR1 is SGHNT and CDR2 YENEEA. With V trimmed by 5 bases and J by 0 bases, 3 bases remained unmatched. The CDR3 has 15 amino acids. The CDR3 DNA is TGTGCCAGCAGCCAGGGACAGGGGATGAACACTGAAGCTTTCTTT. Translated: CASSQGQGMNTEAFF. Looking up the rest from reference TRBV11-3 and TRBJ1-1 gives the full variable domain: EAGVVQSPRYKIIEKKQPVAFWCNPISGHNTLYWYLQNLGQGPELLIRYENEEAVDDSQLPKDRFSAERLKGVDSTLKIQPAELGDSAVYLCASSQGQGMNTEAFFGQGTRLTVV.

This chain links TRBV11-2 with TRBJ2-2; no clear D gene. CDR1 SGHAT and CDR2 FQNNGV come from the germline V gene. CDR3 length equals 15 residues. Trimming took off 1 base at V and 0 bases at J, with 6 bases between the two ends. In DNA, the CDR3 is TGTGCCAGCAGCTTAGGCAGAACGAACACCGGGGAGCTGTTTTTT. This sequence encodes CASSLGRTNTGELFF.

The chain joins TRBV4-3 to TRBJ2-1; D is possibly TRBD1 (6 bases). The CDR3 is made up of 13 amino acids. CDR1 and CDR2 (germline): LGHNA, YSLEER. The V end lost 6 bases, the J end lost 8 bases, and 14 bases lay between the germline ends. CDR3 in amino acids: CASSRNRDHEQFF. CDR3 DNA sequence: TGCGCCAGCAGTCGAAACAGGGACCATGAGCAGTTCTTC.

The chain combines TRBV7-3 with TRBJ1-1; D perhaps matches TRBD1 (5 bases). CDR1 is SGHTA and CDR2 is FQGTGA in the germline V gene. Deletions cut 1 base from V and 5 bases from J, with 11 bases between. The CDR3 covers 14 residues. CDR3 region: CASSLRQGGTEAFF. CDR3 coding DNA: TGTGCCAGCAGCTTAAGGCAGGGCGGGACTGAAGCTTTCTTT.

The chain has TRBV21-1 and TRBJ2-1; whether TRBD2, the table's D call, matches the DNA was not checked. TRBV21-1 is described as a pseudogene. The CDR3 spans 17 residues. The CDR3 DNA reads as TGTGCCAGCAGCACCAAGGGAGCGGGAGGGACGAACAATGAGCAGTTCTTC. Protein product: CASSTKGAGGTNNEQFF.

The rearrangement links TRBV4-3 to TRBJ2-5, with 7 bases that match TRBD1. With 4 bases clipped from V and 5 bases from J, the junction kept 16 bases outside the gene matches. In germline, CDR1 is LGHNA, CDR2 YSLEER. This CDR3 is built from 17 residues. In DNA form, the CDR3 reads TGCGCCAGCAGCCTAGGTACTAAAGGGGGCCTGCGGGAGACCCAGTACTTC. It codes for CASSLGTKGGLRETQYF.

The CDR3 protein is CAISTDSEQYF. The CDR3 bases are TGTGCCATCAGCACAGATTCCGAGCAGTACTTC. The chain links TRBV10-3 to TRBJ2-7; D remains ambiguous. This CDR3 region has 11 residues. Looked up from germline, CDR1 is ENHRY and CDR2 is SYGVKD. V lost 6 bases to trimming and J lost 6 bases, with 9 bases between them.

The chain links TRBV28 to TRBJ1-2; D is ambiguous. The CDR3 extends over 10 amino acids. V lost 6 bases, J lost 5 bases, and 4 bases lay in between. CDR1 is MDHEN and CDR2 is SYDVKM in the germline V gene. CDR3 region: CASRAYGYTF. The DNA of the CDR3 is TGTGCCAGCAGAGCGTATGGCTACACCTTC.

The chain links TRBV15 to TRBJ2-3; TRBD2 aligns across 10 bases. The CDR3 runs to 19 residues. V was clipped by 3 bases and J by 0 bases; unmatched bases: 12. The germline V gene encodes CDR1 LNHNV and CDR2 YYDKDF (reference sequence). The CDR3 nucleotides are TGTGCCACCAGCAGTTCTATCCTAGCGGGGGCCGATAGCACAGATACGCAGTATTTT. It codes for CATSSSILAGADSTDTQYF.

The V gene is TRBV5-4, the J gene TRBJ1-4; possibly TRBD1 for D (5 bases). The V and J ends lost 4 bases and 4 bases respectively, with 11 bases between them. Looked up from germline, CDR1 is SGHNT and CDR2 is YYREEE (reference sequence). The CDR3 consists of 14 residues. CDR3 DNA sequence: TGTGCCAGCAGCCCCGGGACCTATAATGAAAAACTGTTTTTT. It yields the protein CASSPGTYNEKLFF. Looking up the rest from reference TRBV5-4 and TRBJ1-4 gives the full variable domain: ETGVTQSPTHLIKTRGQQVTLRCSSQSGHNTVSWYQQALGQGPQFIFQYYREEENGRGNFPPRFSGLQFPNYSSELNVNALELDDSALYLCASSPGTYNEKLFFGSGTQLSVL.

The chain links TRBV15 to TRBJ2-3; D is undetermined. V shed 7 bases and J shed 2 bases, with 10 bases lying between them. This CDR3 spans 13 amino acids. Germline CDR1 and CDR2: LNHNV and YYDKDF (reference sequence). The CDR3 sequence: CATMGPDTDTQYF. The CDR3 DNA is TGTGCCACCATGGGTCCGGACACAGATACGCAGTATTTT.

V and J are TRBV5-1 and TRBJ2-1; D gene ambiguous. Trimming removed 5 bases at V and 5 bases at J, with 11 bases between. Germline loops: CDR1 SGHRS, CDR2 YFSETQ. The CDR3 totals 13 residues. Written as DNA, the CDR3 is TGCGCCAGCAGTTCCCTAGGCAACAATGAGCAGTTCTTC. Its translation is CASSSLGNNEQFF. Filled out from reference TRBV5-1 and TRBJ2-1, the complete variable domain reads KAGVTQTPRYLIKTRGQQVTLSCSPISGHRSVSWYQQTPGQGLQFLFEYFSETQRNKGNFPGRFSGRQFSNSRSEMNVSTLELGDSALYLCASSSLGNNEQFFGPGTRLTVL.

This clone was observed a handful of times. The gene calls are TRBV7-9 and TRBJ1-6; no definite D call. This CDR3 spans 14 amino acids. V was trimmed by 1 base and J by 9 bases, leaving 10 bases between them. In germline, CDR1 is SEHNR, CDR2 FQNEAQ (reference sequence). This chain's CDR3 is CASSLESLGSPLHF. The CDR3 coding sequence is TGTGCCAGCAGCTTAGAATCATTGGGTTCACCCCTCCACTTT.

This chain uses TRBV5-1 with TRBJ2-3; 11 bases fit TRBD2. After removal of 3 bases from V and 8 bases from J, the junction contained 11 bases not matched to a gene. From germline, CDR1 is SGHRS and CDR2 YFSETQ. The CDR3 contains 16 residues. In DNA, the CDR3 is TGCGCCAGCAGCTCTCCCGGGACTAGCGGCGGGGGTACGCAGTATTTT. Translation: CASSSPGTSGGGTQYF. The full variable domain, its missing parts supplied by reference TRBV5-1 and TRBJ2-3, is KAGVTQTPRYLIKTRGQQVTLSCSPISGHRSVSWYQQTPGQGLQFLFEYFSETQRNKGNFPGRFSGRQFSNSRSEMNVSTLELGDSALYLCASSSPGTSGGGTQYFGPGTRLTVL.